The clone carrying this TCR beta chain was detected only a few times. Its antigen remains unknown. The source of the sample is a study of response to subunit inactivated influenza vaccine. Regarding the study as a whole: Each seasonal influenza vaccination, the authors suggested, recruits few new T cells.

TCRdb called the RT-PCR reads again in MiXCR, with one record for every CDR3 protein. The data show hundreds of thousands of distinct CDR3 sequences, about 25% seen once. This sequence was found in a man aged 45-65 years who received an inactivated influenza vaccine. The sample in question was CD4+ T cells sorted from PBMCs, obtained around 5 days after vaccination.

The CDR3 here is CSARSHNLPYEQYF. DNA for the CDR3: TGCAGTGCTAGATCACACAACCTCCCCTACGAGCAGTACTTC. The chain is built from TRBV20-1 and TRBJ2-7; D unclear. There are 14 residues in the CDR3. The V end was cut by 2 bases, the J end by 2 bases, with 13 bases between. CDR1 is DFQATT, CDR2 SNEGSKA, per germline (reference sequence).